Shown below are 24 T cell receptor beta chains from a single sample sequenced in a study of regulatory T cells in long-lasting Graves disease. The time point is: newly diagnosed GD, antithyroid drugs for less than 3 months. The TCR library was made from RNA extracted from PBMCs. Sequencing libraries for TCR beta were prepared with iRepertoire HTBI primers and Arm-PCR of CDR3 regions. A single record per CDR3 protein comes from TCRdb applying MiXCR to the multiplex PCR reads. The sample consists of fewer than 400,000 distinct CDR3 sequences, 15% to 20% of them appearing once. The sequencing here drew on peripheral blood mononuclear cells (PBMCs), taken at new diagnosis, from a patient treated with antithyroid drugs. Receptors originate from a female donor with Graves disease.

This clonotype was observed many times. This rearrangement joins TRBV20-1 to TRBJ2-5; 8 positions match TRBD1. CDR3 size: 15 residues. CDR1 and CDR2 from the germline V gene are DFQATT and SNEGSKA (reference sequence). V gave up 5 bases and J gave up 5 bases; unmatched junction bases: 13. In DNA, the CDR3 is TGCAGTGCTGGCAGAGGACAGGGCTATGAGGAGACCCAGTACTTC. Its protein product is CSAGRGQGYEETQYF.

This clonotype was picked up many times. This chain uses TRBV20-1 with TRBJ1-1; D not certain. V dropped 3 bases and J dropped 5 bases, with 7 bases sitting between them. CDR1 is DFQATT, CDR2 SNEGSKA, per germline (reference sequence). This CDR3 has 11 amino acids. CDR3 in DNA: TGCAGTGCTAGTGATGGGACTGAAGCTTTCTTT. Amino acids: CSASDGTEAFF.

The DNA for the CDR3 is TGCGCCAGCAGCCTGGATGGTGCAGGGCTGTGCTACGAGCAGTACTTC. It codes for CASSLDGAGLCYEQYF. The chain joins TRBV5-1 to TRBJ2-7; tentatively, D is TRBD1 (5 bases). This CDR3 contains 16 residues. Germline V gene sequence: CDR1 SGHRS, CDR2 YFSETQ. Trimming pared 4 bases from V and 3 bases from J, leaving 20 bases between.

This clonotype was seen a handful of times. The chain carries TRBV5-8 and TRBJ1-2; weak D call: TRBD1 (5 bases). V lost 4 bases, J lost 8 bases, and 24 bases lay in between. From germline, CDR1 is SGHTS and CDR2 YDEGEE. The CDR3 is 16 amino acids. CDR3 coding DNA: TGTGCCAGCAGCGCCCTCCCTCATGGGCTGCGGGACGGCTACACCTTC. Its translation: CASSALPHGLRDGYTF.

The CDR3 coding sequence is TGTGCCAGCAGCCCGACACAGGGGGTCTCTGGAAACACCATATATTTT. Translation gives CASSPTQGVSGNTIYF. This sequence joins TRBV7-9 and TRBJ1-3, with 8 bases matching TRBD1. CDR1 is SEHNR, CDR2 FQNEAQ, per germline (reference sequence). This CDR3 is built from 16 residues. Losses at the gene ends were 5 bases for V and 0 bases for J; bases not matched to a gene: 6.

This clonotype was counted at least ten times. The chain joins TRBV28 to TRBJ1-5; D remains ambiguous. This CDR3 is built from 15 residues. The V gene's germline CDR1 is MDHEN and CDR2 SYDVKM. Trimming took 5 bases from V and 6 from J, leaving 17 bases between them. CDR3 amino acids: CASSLEGGIGQPQHF. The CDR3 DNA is TGTGCCAGCAGTCTAGAAGGAGGGATCGGTCAGCCCCAGCATTTT.

CDR3 region: CASSIAGPVTNEKLFF. In DNA, the CDR3 is TGTGCCAGTAGTATAGCGGGACCGGTAACTAATGAAAAACTGTTTTTT. The V gene is TRBV19, the J gene TRBJ1-4; weak D call: TRBD1 (5 bases). V gave up 1 base and J gave up 1 base, with 10 bases separating them. The germline CDR1 and CDR2 sequences are LNHDA and SQIVND (reference sequence). CDR3 length: 16 residues. Based on the CDR3 plus reference TRBV19 and TRBJ1-4, the full variable domain is DGGITQSPKYLFRKEGQNVTLSCEQNLNHDAMYWYRQDPGQGLRLIYYSQIVNDFQKGDIAEGYSVSREKKESFPLTVTSAQKNPTAFYLCASSIAGPVTNEKLFFGSGTQLSVL.

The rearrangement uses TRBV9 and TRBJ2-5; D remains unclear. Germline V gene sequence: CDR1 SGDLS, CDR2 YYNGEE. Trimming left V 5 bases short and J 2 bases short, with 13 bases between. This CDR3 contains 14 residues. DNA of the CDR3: TGTGCCAGCAGGGAGACGAGCCAGCAAGAGACCCAGTACTTC. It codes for CASRETSQQETQYF. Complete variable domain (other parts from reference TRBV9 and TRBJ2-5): DSGVTQTPKHLITATGQRVTLRCSPRSGDLSVYWYQQSLDQGLQFLIQYYNGEERAKGNILERFSAQQFPDLHSELNLSSLELGDSALYFCASRETSQQETQYFGPGTRLLVL.

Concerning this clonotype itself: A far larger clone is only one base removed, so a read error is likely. CDR3 amino acids: CAGTRGEAGGAIRYEQYF. DNA for the CDR3: TGTGCCGGCACCCGCGGTGAGGCAGGGGGCGCAATCAGGTACGAGCAGTACTTC. V usage is TRBV2 and J usage is TRBJ2-5; TRBD1 agrees at 8 bases. The J call may be wrong; the DNA end is better matched by TRBJ2-7. CDR1 and CDR2 (germline): SNHLY, FYNNEI. This CDR3 has 18 amino acids.

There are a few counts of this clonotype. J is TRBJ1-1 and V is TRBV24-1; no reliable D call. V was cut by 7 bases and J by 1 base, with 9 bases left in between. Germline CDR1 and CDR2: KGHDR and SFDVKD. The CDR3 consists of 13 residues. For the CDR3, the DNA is TGTGCCACCAGAGCGGCGACGAACACTGAAGCTTTCTTT. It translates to CATRAATNTEAFF.

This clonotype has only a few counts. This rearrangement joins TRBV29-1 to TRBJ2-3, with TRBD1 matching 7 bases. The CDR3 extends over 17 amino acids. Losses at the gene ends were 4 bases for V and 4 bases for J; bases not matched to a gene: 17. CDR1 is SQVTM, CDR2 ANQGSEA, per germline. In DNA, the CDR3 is TGCAGCGTTGTCATCGGTTCGGGTACAGGGGATCCAGATACGCAGTATTTT. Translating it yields CSVVIGSGTGDPDTQYF.

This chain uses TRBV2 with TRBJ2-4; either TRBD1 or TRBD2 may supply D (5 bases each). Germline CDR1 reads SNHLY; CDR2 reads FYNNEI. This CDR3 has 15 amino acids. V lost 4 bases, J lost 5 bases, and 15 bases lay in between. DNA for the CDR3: TGTGCCAGCAGTGTATTGGCAGGGAGCGAAAACATTCAGTACTTC. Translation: CASSVLAGSENIQYF.

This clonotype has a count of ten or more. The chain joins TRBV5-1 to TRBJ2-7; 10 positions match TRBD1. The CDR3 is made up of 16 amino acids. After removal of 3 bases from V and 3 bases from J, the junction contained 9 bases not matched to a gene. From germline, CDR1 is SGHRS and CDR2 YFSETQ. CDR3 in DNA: TGCGCCAGCAGCTCCGGTACGGGACAGGGGCTCTACGAGCAGTACTTC. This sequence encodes CASSSGTGQGLYEQYF.

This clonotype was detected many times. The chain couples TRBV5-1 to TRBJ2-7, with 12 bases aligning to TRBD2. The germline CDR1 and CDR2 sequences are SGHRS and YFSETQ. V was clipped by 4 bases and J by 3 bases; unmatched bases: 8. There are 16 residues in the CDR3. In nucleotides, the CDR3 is TGCGCCAGCAGCCCGGGACTAGCGGGCCTTCACTACGAGCAGTACTTC. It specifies CASSPGLAGLHYEQYF.

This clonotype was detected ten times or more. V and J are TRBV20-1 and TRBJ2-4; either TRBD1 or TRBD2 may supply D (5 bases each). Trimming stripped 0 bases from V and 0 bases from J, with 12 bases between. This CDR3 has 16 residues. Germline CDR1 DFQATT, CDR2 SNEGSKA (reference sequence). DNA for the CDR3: TGCAGTGCTAGAGATGGGACGGTACTAGCCAAAAACATTCAGTACTTC. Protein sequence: CSARDGTVLAKNIQYF.

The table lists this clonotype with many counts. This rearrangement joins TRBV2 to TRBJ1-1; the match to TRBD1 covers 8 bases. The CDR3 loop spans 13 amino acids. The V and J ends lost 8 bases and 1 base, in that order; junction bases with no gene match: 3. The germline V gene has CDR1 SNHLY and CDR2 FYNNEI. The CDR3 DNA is TGTGCCAGCCTAGGGACAGGGAACACTGAAGCTTTCTTT. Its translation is CASLGTGNTEAFF.

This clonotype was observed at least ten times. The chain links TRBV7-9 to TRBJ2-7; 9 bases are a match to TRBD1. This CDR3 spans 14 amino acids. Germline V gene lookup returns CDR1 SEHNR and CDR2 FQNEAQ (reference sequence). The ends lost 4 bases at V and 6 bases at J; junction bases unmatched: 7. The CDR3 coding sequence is TGTGCCAGCAGCTCCGGGACAGGGCGAAGCGAGCAGTACTTC. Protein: CASSSGTGRSEQYF.

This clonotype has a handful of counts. The CDR3 loop is CSAREPNTGELFF. In nucleotides, the CDR3 is TGCAGTGCTAGGGAACCTAACACCGGGGAGCTGTTTTTT. The chain has TRBV20-1 and TRBJ2-2; D is unclear. V was pared by 3 bases and J by 2 bases, with 7 bases between. Germline V lookup: CDR1 DFQATT, CDR2 SNEGSKA (reference sequence). The CDR3 runs to 13 residues.

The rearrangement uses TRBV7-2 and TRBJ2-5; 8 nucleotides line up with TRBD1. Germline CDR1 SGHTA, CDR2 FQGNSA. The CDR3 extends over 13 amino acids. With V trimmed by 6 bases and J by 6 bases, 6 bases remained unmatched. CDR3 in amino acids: CASRQWTGKTQYF. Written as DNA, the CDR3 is TGTGCCAGCAGACAATGGACAGGGAAGACCCAGTACTTC.

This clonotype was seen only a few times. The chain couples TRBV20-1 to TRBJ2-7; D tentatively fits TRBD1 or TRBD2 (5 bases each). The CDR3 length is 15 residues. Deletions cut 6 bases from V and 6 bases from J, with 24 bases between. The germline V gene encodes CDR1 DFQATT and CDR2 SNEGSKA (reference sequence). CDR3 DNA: TGCAGTGCAGAAATTTCCCGGGTCCTGAGGGGCGAGCAGTACTTC. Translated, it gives CSAEISRVLRGEQYF.

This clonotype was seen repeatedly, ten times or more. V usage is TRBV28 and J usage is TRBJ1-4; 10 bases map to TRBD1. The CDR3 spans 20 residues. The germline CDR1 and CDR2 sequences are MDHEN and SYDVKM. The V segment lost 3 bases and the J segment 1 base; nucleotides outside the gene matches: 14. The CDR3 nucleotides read TGTGCCAGCAGTTTTTTTAACCGGGACAGGGGACGGGTAACTAATGAAAAACTGTTTTTT. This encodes CASSFFNRDRGRVTNEKLFF.

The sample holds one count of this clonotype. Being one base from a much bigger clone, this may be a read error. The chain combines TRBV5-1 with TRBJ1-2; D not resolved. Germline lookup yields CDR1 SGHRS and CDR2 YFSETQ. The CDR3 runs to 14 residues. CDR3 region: CASSSKGKGYGYAF. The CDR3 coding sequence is TGCGCCAGCAGCTCGAAGGGCAAGGGCTATGGCTACGCCTTC.

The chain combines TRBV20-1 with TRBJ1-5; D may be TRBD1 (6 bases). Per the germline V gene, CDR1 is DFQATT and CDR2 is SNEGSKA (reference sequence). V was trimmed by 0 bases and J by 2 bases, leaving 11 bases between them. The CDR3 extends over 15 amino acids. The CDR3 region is CSARDQSGGNQPQHF. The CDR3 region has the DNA TGCAGTGCTAGAGATCAGTCAGGGGGCAATCAGCCCCAGCATTTT.

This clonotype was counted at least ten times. Written as DNA, the CDR3 is TGTGCCAGCAGTTTCCGACCTAGCGGGAGGGCAGCCTACGAGCAGTACTTC. Protein: CASSFRPSGRAAYEQYF. The chain uses TRBV27 and TRBJ2-7; 12 bases are shared with TRBD2. The CDR3 length is 17 residues. Germline loops: CDR1 MNHEY, CDR2 SMNVEV (reference sequence). The trim removed 3 bases at V and 2 bases at J, leaving 8 bases unmatched.